This TCR beta chain is from a study of blood T cells in healthy people across ages. V lost 1 base and J 2 bases, leaving 6 bases between the germline ends. The CDR3 spans 13 residues. Germline loops: CDR1 SGDLS, CDR2 YYNGEE. The second PCR ran about 6 to 11 cycles with a sample-barcoded 5' primer and J-beta primers. From each sample, at least 2.5 million paired-end reads containing CDR3 were obtained. MiXCR, run by TCRdb on the 5' RACE reads, gives a single entry per CDR3 protein. The sample lists roughly 790,000 distinct CDR3 sequences, roughly 47% occurring once. This TCR derives from an older woman in good health. Sample: blood. V usage is TRBV9 and J usage is TRBJ2-5; no clear D gene. CDR3 nucleotides: TGTGCCAGCAGCGTATACGGACAAGAGACCCAGTACTTC. It yields the protein CASSVYGQETQYF.